This paragraph covers one T cell receptor beta chain sequence. As yet, its antigen is unknown. The germline V gene encodes CDR1 MGHRA and CDR2 YSYEKL. Losses at the gene ends were 0 bases for V and 2 bases for J; bases not matched to a gene: 6. The CDR3 spans 16 residues. The sample comes from a study of memory B cells and T cells in multiple sclerosis. Separate sequencing covered autoproliferating (CFSE-dim) and non-proliferating (CFSE-high) T cells from stimulus-free culture. Pooled replicate wells came from 5x10^7 CFSE-labeled PBMCs cultured approximately seven days without stimulus. CFSE at around 0.51 uM labeled the PBMCs, which were then cultured unstimulated. Libraries were prepared by immunoSEQ multiplex PCR; TCRdb keeps only in-frame clonotypes and omits some of them. Altogether roughly 30,000 clones are present, around 88% being singletons, with the ten largest covering less than 3.5%.

Sequences were obtained from PBMCs from blood kept in culture. This TCR derives from a human donor with multiple sclerosis. The V gene is TRBV4-1, the J gene TRBJ2-7, with 8 bases aligning to TRBD2. CDR3 region: CASSQDPPGGTYEQYF. The CDR3 nucleotides are TGCGCCAGCAGCCAAGACCCCCCGGGAGGGACCTACGAGCAGTACTTC.